Listed below are T cell receptor beta chains from one sample, sequenced in a study of T cell changes during pregnancy in multiple sclerosis. The repertoire was sequenced with immunoSEQ multiplex PCR; TCRdb's copy has only in-frame clones and lacks some. In the table there are 85,000 to 130,000 clones, roughly 90% of which are singletons. Sample: peripheral blood, taken after pregnancy. These receptors all come from a female donor with multiple sclerosis, enrolled in a pregnancy study. Each CDR3 is given with its conserved first and last residue. Size values are once, few and many counts, or a class for expanded clones, and some rows have none.

clone size | V gene | CDR3 protein
- | TRBV10-3 | CAISRGQGARIANTGELFF
- | TRBV7-9 | CASSLGGNGYTF
- | TRBV6-5 | CASSRQGAWETQYF
- | TRBV6-5 | CASVGAYEQYF
- | TRBV28 | CASSLGQPNQPQHF
- | TRBV6-4 | CASRADFSYNSPLHF
- | TRBV29-1 | CSVQTRQSYEQYF
once | TRBV4-1 | CASSLPGQGSNEQYF
- | TRBV29-1 | CSVGSGQGNAYGYTF
- | TRBV9 | CASSVGGGPGLGTEAFF
- | TRBV5-1 | CASSLGLAGGPGTGELFF
once | TRBV6-5 | CASSPTQRIPEKLFF
- | TRBV5-1 | CASSPDRGSYGYTF